The sequence of this T cell receptor (beta chain) was determined in a study of blood T cell repertoires in COVID-19. Study overall: Donors in the United States, Italy and Spain gave samples during acute or convalescent COVID-19. T cells, B-cell-depleted T cells, or PBMCs supplied cDNA or gDNA.

The CDR3 sequence is 16 residues long. Germline V gene lookup returns CDR1 SGHVS and CDR2 FQNEAQ. V was clipped by 5 bases and J by 1 base; unmatched bases: 11. Per the original methods: By means of reference gene primer amplification, nucleated cell counts were estimated. This table comes from immunoSEQ multiplex PCR, and its TCRdb copy is limited to in-frame clones, with some not included. V and J calls and clone size are as listed in that table; D and trimming were resolved from the DNA. This table has 100,000 or so clones, about 85% appearing once. Sequenced input: peripheral blood. The rearrangement joins TRBV7-8 to TRBJ2-7; 7 bases align to TRBD1. This clonotype was obtained from a human donor in a cohort sampled during active COVID-19. CDR3 loop: CASSHGDSQRSYEQYF. In DNA, the CDR3 is TGTGCCAGCAGCCACGGGGACAGTCAGAGGTCCTACGAGCAGTACTTC.